These 21 T cell receptor beta chains were all obtained from the same sample, sequenced in a study of T cells in Graves' hyperthyroidism and ophthalmopathy. The source material, RNA transcripts, was used to amplify TCR beta CDR3 regions. The TCR CDR3 first-round RT-PCR relied on the HTBI primer set. TCRdb reprocessed the multiplex PCR reads with MiXCR, giving one entry per CDR3 protein. The table records 500,000 to 650,000 distinct CDR3 sequences, 15% to 20% of them present only once. The specimen was blood. The receptor set was obtained from a woman in her late teens or twenties with Graves' ophthalmopathy.

This clonotype was observed a few times. The genes are TRBV5-1 and TRBJ1-1, with D possibly TRBD1 on 5 matching bases. Germline lookup yields CDR1 SGHRS and CDR2 YFSETQ. Between the trimmed V and J ends, which lost 0 bases and 4 bases, there was a span of 13 bases. This CDR3 contains 15 residues. The CDR3 sequence: CASSLASREGTEAFF. CDR3 coding DNA: TGCGCCAGCAGCTTGGCTTCCAGGGAAGGCACTGAAGCTTTCTTT.

A single count supports this clonotype. Given the absence of the conserved phenylalanine or tryptophan at the CDR3 end, a read error is likely. V gene TRBV6-2 or TRBV6-3 combines with J gene TRBJ2-7, with D perhaps TRBD1 (6 bases). Trimming pared 5 bases from V and 0 bases from J, leaving 29 bases between. The CDR3 contains 20 residues. Germline loops: CDR1 MNHEY, CDR2 SVGEGT. In DNA, the CDR3 is TGTGCCAGCAGTCCCTCTGACCCCCTGAACTCACAGGGAGCCTCCTACGAGCAGTACTTA. This codes for CASSPSDPLNSQGASYEQYL.

This clonotype came up many times. This chain uses TRBV12-3 or TRBV12-4 with TRBJ2-2; a weak D match, TRBD1 (5 bases). V lost 7 bases to trimming and J lost 5 bases, with 8 bases between them. The CDR3 is 12 residues long. This CDR3 is CASIQATGELFF. Written as DNA, the CDR3 is TGTGCCAGCATACAGGCTACCGGGGAGCTGTTTTTT.

The rearrangement joins TRBV12-3 or TRBV12-4 to TRBJ2-2; D possibly corresponds to TRBD2 (6 bases). This CDR3 is built from 16 residues. Trimming stripped 3 bases from V and 2 bases from J, with 13 bases between. The CDR3 protein is CASSFGEAVNTGELFF. CDR3 coding DNA: TGTGCCAGCAGTTTTGGGGAGGCAGTCAACACCGGGGAGCTGTTTTTT.

The chain uses TRBV19 and TRBJ1-1; no clear D. The V end lost 0 bases, the J end lost 4 bases, and 12 bases lay between the germline ends. CDR3 size: 15 residues. CDR1 is LNHDA, CDR2 SQIVND, per germline (reference sequence). The DNA of the CDR3 is TGTGCCAGTAGTATAGATATGGTCAGCTCCACTGAAGCTTTCTTT. Translation: CASSIDMVSSTEAFF.

This clonotype was seen a few times. V usage is TRBV10-3 and J usage is TRBJ2-1, with TRBD1 matching over 8 bases. J lost 2 bases, V lost 1 base, and 4 bases had no gene match. Germline V lookup: CDR1 ENHRY, CDR2 SYGVKD. This CDR3 spans 16 amino acids. Here the CDR3 DNA reads TGTGCCATCAGTGAGTTGGACAGGGTCGCCTACAATGAGCAGTTCTTC. It codes for CAISELDRVAYNEQFF.

This clonotype was counted between two and nine times. The rearrangement uses TRBV14 and TRBJ1-1, with D perhaps matching TRBD1 (6 bases). CDR1 and CDR2 (germline): SGHDN, FVKESK. This CDR3 contains 13 residues. Trimming took off 4 bases at V and 11 bases at J, with 17 bases between the two ends. The CDR3 DNA reads as TGTGCCAGCAGCCGTAAACAGGGCGTCGCGGCTTTCTTT. Its protein is CASSRKQGVAAFF. The variable domain in full, with the rest retrieved from reference TRBV14 and TRBJ1-1, is EAGVTQFPSHSVIEKGQTVTLRCDPISGHDNLYWYRRVMGKEIKFLLHFVKESKQDESGMPNNRFLAERTGGTYSTLKVQPAELEDSGVYFCASSRKQGVAAFFGQGTRLTVV.

The chain couples TRBV19 to TRBJ2-5; the D is unclear. Trimming removed 1 base at V and 2 bases at J, with 8 bases between. Germline CDR1 reads LNHDA; CDR2 reads SQIVND (reference sequence). The length of the CDR3 is 14 residues. The CDR3 reads CASSIVAGQETQYF. The CDR3 DNA sequence: TGTGCCAGTAGTATAGTAGCCGGGCAAGAGACCCAGTACTTC. The full variable domain, completed using reference TRBV19 and TRBJ2-5, is DGGITQSPKYLFRKEGQNVTLSCEQNLNHDAMYWYRQDPGQGLRLIYYSQIVNDFQKGDIAEGYSVSREKKESFPLTVTSAQKNPTAFYLCASSIVAGQETQYFGPGTRLLVL.

This chain connects TRBV4-1 to TRBJ1-5; D remains unclear. Germline loops: CDR1 MGHRA, CDR2 YSYEKL. There are 14 residues in the CDR3. The germline V and J ends were trimmed by 2 bases and 1 base, with 6 bases remaining between them. CDR3 amino acids: CASSQTRSNQPQHF. The CDR3 DNA reads TGCGCCAGCAGCCAAACTCGGAGCAATCAGCCCCAGCATTTT.

This clonotype was detected once. V and J are TRBV5-5 and TRBJ1-3; no clear D. The CDR3 has 15 amino acids. Germline loops: CDR1 SGHKS, CDR2 YYEKEE (reference sequence). With 1 base removed from V and 6 bases from J, the gap between germline ends came to 14 bases. The DNA for the CDR3 is TGTGCCAGCAGCTTGAGGTCGACTCTGGAAAACACCATATATTTT. Residues: CASSLRSTLENTIYF.

The CDR3 region has the DNA TGTGCCAGCAGCCGGGGTCTGTGGTGGGGGATGAACACTGAAGCTTTCTTT. Protein: CASSRGLWWGMNTEAFF. The rearrangement uses TRBV5-6 and TRBJ1-1, with a tentative D call TRBD1 (5 bases). Germline CDR1 reads SGHDT; CDR2 reads YYEEEE. The CDR3 consists of 17 residues. V was clipped by 4 bases and J by 0 bases, with 19 bases between them.

This clonotype occurred many times. This chain joins TRBV30 and TRBJ2-2, with 8 bases identical to TRBD2. This CDR3 is 14 amino acids long. Trimming took 5 bases from V and 4 from J; bases not matched to a gene: 6. Germline V gene lookup returns CDR1 GTSNPN and CDR2 SVGIG (reference sequence). The CDR3 loop is CAWGAGVTTGELFF. The DNA of the CDR3 is TGTGCCTGGGGAGCGGGAGTTACCACCGGGGAGCTGTTTTTT.

The chain links TRBV29-1 to TRBJ1-1, with D perhaps matching TRBD1 (5 bases). The V gene lost 3 bases and the J gene lost 11 bases, with 19 bases spanning the gap. The CDR3 is 13 residues long. Per the germline V gene, CDR1 is SQVTM and CDR2 is ANQGSEA. CDR3 region: CSVDRELGLRAFF. The CDR3 bases are TGCAGCGTTGACAGGGAGTTGGGTCTGCGCGCTTTCTTT.

The table lists this clonotype with a count of one. With a much larger clone just one base away, this may be a read error. The CDR3 end shows no conserved phenylalanine or tryptophan, and so a read error is likely. V is TRBV30 and J is TRBJ1-3; no definite D call. Germline V gives CDR1 GTSNPN, CDR2 SVGIG (reference sequence). Trimming removed 1 base at V and 2 bases at J, with 6 bases between. This CDR3 is 13 amino acids long. The CDR3 sequence is CAWSAAPGNTIYS. DNA for the CDR3: TGTGCCTGGAGTGCCGCGCCTGGAAACACCATATATTCT.

Details on this clonotype: This may come from a read error, since a much larger clone is one base off. The chain carries TRBV28 and TRBJ2-7; 9 nucleotides align to TRBD1. This CDR3 region has 13 residues. Germline CDR1 and CDR2: MDHEN and SYDVKM. The junction had 8 bases not matched to a gene; V was cut back by 11 bases and J by 3 bases. For the CDR3, the DNA is TGTGCCGGCAAGGGGGACAGGGTCTACGAGCAGTACTTC. It translates to CAGKGDRVYEQYF.

This sequence joins TRBV3-1 and TRBJ1-3; possibly TRBD1 for D (5 bases). This CDR3 has 18 amino acids. Germline CDR1 reads LGHDT; CDR2 reads YNNKEL (reference sequence). Trimming stripped 4 bases from V and 0 bases from J, with 19 bases between. The CDR3 loop reads CASSRGTQNYSSGNTIYF. CDR3 nucleotides: TGTGCCAGCAGCCGTGGGACGCAGAATTACTCCTCTGGAAACACCATATATTTT.

V is TRBV10-3 and J is TRBJ2-3, with D possibly matching TRBD1 (5 bases). CDR3 size: 14 residues. CDR1 and CDR2 from the germline V gene are ENHRY and SYGVKD. Trimming removed 9 bases from V and 9 bases from J, with 22 bases in between. CDR3 sequence: CAIMTAGRGATQYF. The CDR3 DNA reads as TGTGCCATTATGACAGCCGGAAGAGGTGCGACGCAGTATTTT.

A few counts support this clonotype. One end of the junction fails to match germline, which may point to a read error. This chain joins TRBV18 and TRBJ1-1, with a possible D match to TRBD1 (6 bases). There are 14 residues in the CDR3. Per the germline V gene, CDR1 is KGHSH and CDR2 is LQKENI. The CDR3 nucleotides read TGTACCAGCTCACGGACAGTCTTGAACACTGAAGCTTTCTTT. This codes for CTSSRTVLNTEAFF. The full variable domain, completed using reference TRBV18 and TRBJ1-1, is NAGVMQNPRHLVRRRGQEARLRCSPMKGHSHVYWYRQLPEEGLKFMVYLQKENIIDESGMPKERFSAEFPKEGPSILRIQQVVRGDSAAYFCTSSRTVLNTEAFFGQGTRLTVV.

V gene TRBV6-1 combines with J gene TRBJ1-5; weak D call: TRBD1 (5 bases). The V gene lost 6 bases and the J gene lost 11 bases, with 20 bases spanning the gap. Germline V CDR1 and CDR2: MNHNS, SASEGT. The CDR3 is made up of 14 amino acids. CDR3 sequence reads: CASRDRLRGSAQHF. The CDR3 DNA reads TGTGCCAGCAGGGACCGCTTAAGGGGTTCGGCCCAGCATTTT.

Regarding this clonotype: The germline gene is not matched at one end of the junction; a read error may be the cause. V usage is TRBV5-1 and J usage is TRBJ2-7, with D perhaps being TRBD1 or TRBD2 (5 bases each). The length of the CDR3 is 13 residues. In germline, CDR1 is SGHRS, CDR2 YFSETQ. The DNA for the CDR3 is TGCGCCAGCAGCTTGGCGGGACCGGACGAGCGGTACTTC. This encodes CASSLAGPDERYF.

The chain employs TRBV6-2 or TRBV6-3 and TRBJ2-2; 13 bases fit TRBD2. Unmatched junction bases numbered 7, after V lost 5 bases and J lost 4 bases. The CDR3 totals 17 residues. CDR1 and CDR2 (germline): MNHEY, SVGEGT. The CDR3 nucleotides read TGTGCCAGCAGTCGCGGACTAGCGGGAGCTCTCACCGGGGAGCTGTTTTTT. Translating it yields CASSRGLAGALTGELFF.